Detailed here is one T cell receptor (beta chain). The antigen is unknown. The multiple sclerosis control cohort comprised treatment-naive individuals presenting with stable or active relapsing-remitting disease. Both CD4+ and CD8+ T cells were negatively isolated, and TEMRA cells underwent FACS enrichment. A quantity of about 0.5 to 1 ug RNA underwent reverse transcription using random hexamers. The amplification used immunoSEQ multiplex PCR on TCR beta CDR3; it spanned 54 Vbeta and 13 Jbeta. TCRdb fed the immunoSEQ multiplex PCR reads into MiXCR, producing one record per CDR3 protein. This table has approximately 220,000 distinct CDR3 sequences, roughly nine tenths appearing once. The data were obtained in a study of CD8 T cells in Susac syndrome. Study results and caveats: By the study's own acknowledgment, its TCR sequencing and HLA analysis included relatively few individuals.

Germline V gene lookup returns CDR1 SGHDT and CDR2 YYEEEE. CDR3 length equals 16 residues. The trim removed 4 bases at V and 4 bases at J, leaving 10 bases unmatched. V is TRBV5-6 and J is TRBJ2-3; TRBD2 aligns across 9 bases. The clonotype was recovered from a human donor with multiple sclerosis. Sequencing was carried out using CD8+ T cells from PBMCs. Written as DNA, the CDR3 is TGTGCCAGCAGCCCAGTAGCGGGAGCGTGGGCAGATACGCAGTATTTT. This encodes CASSPVAGAWADTQYF.